The rows below give T cell receptor beta chains drawn from one sample of a study of Ad26.COV2.S vaccination and SARS-CoV-2 variants. Only in-frame clones appear in the TCRdb table, and some are missing; sequencing was by immunoSEQ multiplex PCR. The table has about half a million clones, roughly nine tenths seen once; the top ten hold approximately 1.7%. The input for sequencing was peripheral blood, taken in a trial of Ad26.COV2.S vaccine versus placebo. The source is a person between 18 and 59 years old who received the Ad26.COV2.S COVID-19 vaccine or a placebo. Both conserved end residues are part of each CDR3. A D gene is named only where the DNA matches it firmly.

d_call	cdr3_length	v_call	j_call	cdr3_aa
TRBD2	17	TRBV7-9	TRBJ2-1	CASSLDSSGRALNEQFF
TRBD2	13	TRBV9	TRBJ2-7	CASSPGGGYEQYF
-	13	TRBV28	TRBJ1-4	CASSFQGGEKLFF
-	14	TRBV28	TRBJ1-6	CASRLGGVKSPLHF
-	16	TRBV5-4	TRBJ2-3	CASSPLARPGTDTQYF
-	13	TRBV29-1	TRBJ1-1	CSGTKTGSTEAFF
TRBD1	16	TRBV3-1/TRBV3-2	TRBJ1-3	CASSRGQAFSGNTIYF
TRBD2	17	TRBV30	TRBJ2-7	CAWHTGTSGTFSYEQYF
-	15	TRBV2	TRBJ1-2	CASQTGEGHNYGYTF
TRBD2	17	TRBV3-1/TRBV3-2	TRBJ2-2	CASSQALAGSNTGELFF
-	18	TRBV7-2	TRBJ1-3	CASSPIEGVAASGNTIYF
-	15	TRBV11-2	TRBJ2-7	CASSPGLPQFYEQYF
TRBD1	16	TRBV7-9	TRBJ1-1	CASSLLPQGANTEAFF
TRBD2	18	TRBV6-6	TRBJ2-5	CASSRKSPGLARQETQYF
TRBD2	18	TRBV24-1	TRBJ2-1	CATSGVTTGLAGIYEQFF
-	16	TRBV4-3	TRBJ1-3	CASSQEVTYTGNTIYF
-	12	TRBV3-1/TRBV3-2	TRBJ2-7	CASSQGTIDTYF
TRBD1	15	TRBV24-1	TRBJ1-2	CATSDPNRDRDGYTF
-	15	TRBV2	TRBJ2-1	CASSPIYPSYNEQFF
TRBD2	17	TRBV14	TRBJ2-7	CASSQKYSGRALHEQYF